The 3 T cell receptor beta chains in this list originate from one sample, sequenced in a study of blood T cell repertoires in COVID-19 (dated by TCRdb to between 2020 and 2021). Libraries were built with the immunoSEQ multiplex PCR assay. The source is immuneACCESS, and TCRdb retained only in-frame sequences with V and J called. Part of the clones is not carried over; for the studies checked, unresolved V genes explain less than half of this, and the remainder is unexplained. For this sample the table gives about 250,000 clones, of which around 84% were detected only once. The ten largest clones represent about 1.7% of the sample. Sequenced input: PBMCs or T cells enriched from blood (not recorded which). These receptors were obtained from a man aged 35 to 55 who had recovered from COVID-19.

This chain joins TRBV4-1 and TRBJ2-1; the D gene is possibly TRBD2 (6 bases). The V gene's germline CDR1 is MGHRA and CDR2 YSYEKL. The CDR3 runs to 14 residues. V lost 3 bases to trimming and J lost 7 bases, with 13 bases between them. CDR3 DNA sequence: TGCGCCAGCAGCCACCCGGGAGCGCCGAATGAGCAGTTCTTC. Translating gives CASSHPGAPNEQFF.

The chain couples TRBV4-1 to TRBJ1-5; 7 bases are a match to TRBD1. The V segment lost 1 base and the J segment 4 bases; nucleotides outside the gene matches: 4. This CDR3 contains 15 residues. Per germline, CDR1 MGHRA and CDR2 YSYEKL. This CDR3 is CASSQGTGLNQPQHF. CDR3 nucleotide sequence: TGCGCCAGCAGCCAAGGGACAGGACTTAATCAGCCCCAGCATTTT.

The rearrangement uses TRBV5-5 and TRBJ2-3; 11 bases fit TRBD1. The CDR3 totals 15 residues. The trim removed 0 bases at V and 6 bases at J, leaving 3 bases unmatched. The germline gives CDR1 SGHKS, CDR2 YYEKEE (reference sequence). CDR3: CASSLGTGGLDTQYF. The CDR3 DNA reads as TGTGCCAGCAGCTTGGGGACAGGGGGCCTTGATACGCAGTATTTT.